This record covers a single T cell receptor (beta chain). Under the authors' procedure: Reference gene primers were amplified, and this amplification served to estimate nucleated cell counts. Some clones are missing from TCRdb's copy, which holds only in-frame ones; the method was immunoSEQ multiplex PCR. The DNA was the basis for D and trimming; V, J and clone size are from that table. The data hold under 200,000 clones, with around 75% observed a single time. This specimen comes from a study of blood T cell repertoires in COVID-19. Overall study context: Sites in the United States, Italy and Spain provided acute and convalescent COVID-19 samples. T cells, B-cell-depleted T cells, or PBMCs supplied cDNA or gDNA.

CDR3 length: 14 residues. V was shortened by 4 bases and J by 6 bases, with 15 bases between the two germline ends. Germline V gives CDR1 MNHEY, CDR2 SVGAGI. This TCR was sampled from a woman in her forties with COVID-19, enrolled during active disease. This sequence joins TRBV6-5 and TRBJ1-1; TRBD1 might be the D (6 bases). The source material was peripheral blood. The CDR3: CASSFGPYRAEAFF. CDR3 DNA sequence: TGTGCCAGCAGTTTCGGGCCATACAGGGCTGAAGCTTTCTTT.